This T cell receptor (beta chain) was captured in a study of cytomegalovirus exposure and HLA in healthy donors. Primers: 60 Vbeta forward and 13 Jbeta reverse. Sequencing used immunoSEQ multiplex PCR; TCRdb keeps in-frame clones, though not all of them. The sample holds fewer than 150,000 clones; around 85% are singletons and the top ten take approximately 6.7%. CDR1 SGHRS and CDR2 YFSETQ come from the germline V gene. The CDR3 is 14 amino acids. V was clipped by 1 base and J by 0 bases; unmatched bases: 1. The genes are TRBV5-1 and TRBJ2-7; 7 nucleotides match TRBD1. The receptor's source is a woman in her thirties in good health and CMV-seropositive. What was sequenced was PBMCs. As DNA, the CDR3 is TGCGCCAGCAGCTTGAGGGGGCACTCCTACGAGCAGTACTTC. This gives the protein CASSLRGHSYEQYF.